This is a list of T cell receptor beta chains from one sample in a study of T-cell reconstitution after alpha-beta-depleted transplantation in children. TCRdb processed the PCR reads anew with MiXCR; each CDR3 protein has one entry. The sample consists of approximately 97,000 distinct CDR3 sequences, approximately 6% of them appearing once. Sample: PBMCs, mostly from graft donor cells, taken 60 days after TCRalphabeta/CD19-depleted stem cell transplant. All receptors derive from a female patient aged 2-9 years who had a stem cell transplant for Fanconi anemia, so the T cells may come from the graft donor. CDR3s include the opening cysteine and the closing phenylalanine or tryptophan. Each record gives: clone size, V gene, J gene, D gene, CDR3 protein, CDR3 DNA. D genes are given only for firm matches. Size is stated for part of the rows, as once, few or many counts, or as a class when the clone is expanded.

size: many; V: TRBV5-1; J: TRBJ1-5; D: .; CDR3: CASSPHPNQPQHF; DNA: TGCGCCAGCAGCCCACACCCCAATCAGCCCCAGCATTTT
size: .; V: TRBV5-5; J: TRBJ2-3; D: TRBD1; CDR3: CASSAWTGTDTQYF; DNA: TGTGCCAGCAGCGCCTGGACAGGGACAGATACGCAGTATTTT
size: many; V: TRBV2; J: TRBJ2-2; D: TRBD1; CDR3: CASSLDRGNTGELFF; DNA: TGTGCCAGCAGTCTGGACAGGGGCAACACCGGGGAGCTGTTTTTT
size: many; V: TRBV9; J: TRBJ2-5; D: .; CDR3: CASSPGLSQETQYF; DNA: TGTGCCAGCAGCCCCGGACTCTCGCAAGAGACCCAGTACTTC
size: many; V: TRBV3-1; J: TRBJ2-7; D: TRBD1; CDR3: CASSPMGQPYYEQYF; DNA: TGTGCCAGCAGCCCAATGGGACAGCCCTACTACGAGCAGTACTTC
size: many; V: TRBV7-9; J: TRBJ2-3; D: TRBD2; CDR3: CASSWTSGEDTQYF; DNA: TGTGCCAGCAGCTGGACTAGCGGGGAGGATACGCAGTATTTT
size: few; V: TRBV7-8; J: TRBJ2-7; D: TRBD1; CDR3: CASSFSGQGGSEQYF; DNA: TGTGCCAGCAGCTTCTCCGGACAGGGGGGCTCCGAGCAGTACTTC
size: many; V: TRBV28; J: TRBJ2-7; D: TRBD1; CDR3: CASSTRDRGRKQYF; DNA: TGTGCCAGCAGTACTCGGGACAGGGGTAGAAAGCAGTACTTC
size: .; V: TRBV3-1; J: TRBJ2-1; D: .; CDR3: CACCQERTFSSYNEQFF; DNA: TGTGCCTGCTGCCAAGAAAGGACTTTTAGCTCCTACAATGAGCAGTTCTTC
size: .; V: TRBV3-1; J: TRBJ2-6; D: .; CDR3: CASSFWPEVSGANVLTF; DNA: TGTGCCAGCAGCTTTTGGCCCGAGGTCTCTGGGGCCAACGTCCTGACTTTC
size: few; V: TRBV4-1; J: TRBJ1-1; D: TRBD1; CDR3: CASSRVRGQGTEAFF; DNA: TGCGCCAGCAGCCGTGTCAGGGGGCAGGGCACTGAAGCTTTCTTT
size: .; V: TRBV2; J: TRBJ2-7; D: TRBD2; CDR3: CAGGLAGGVEQYF; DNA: TGTGCCGGTGGACTAGCGGGGGGGGTCGAGCAGTACTTC
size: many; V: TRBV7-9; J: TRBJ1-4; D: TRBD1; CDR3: CASSFDRGKLFF; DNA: TGTGCCAGCAGCTTTGACAGGGGAAAACTGTTTTTT
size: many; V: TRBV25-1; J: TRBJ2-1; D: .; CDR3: CASSELGVSYNEQFF; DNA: TGTGCCAGCAGTGAATTGGGTGTCTCCTACAATGAGCAGTTCTTC
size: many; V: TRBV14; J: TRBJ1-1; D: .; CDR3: CASSSFPGVPEAFF; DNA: TGTGCCAGCAGCTCATTTCCAGGGGTTCCTGAAGCTTTCTTT
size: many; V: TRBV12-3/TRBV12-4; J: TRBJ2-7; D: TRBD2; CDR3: CASSRTSGAYEQYF; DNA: TGTGCCAGCAGTCGGACTAGCGGGGCCTACGAGCAGTACTTC
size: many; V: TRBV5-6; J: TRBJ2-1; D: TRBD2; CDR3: CASSPGLLISNEQFF; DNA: TGTGCCAGCAGCCCGGGACTACTGATAAGCAATGAGCAGTTCTTC
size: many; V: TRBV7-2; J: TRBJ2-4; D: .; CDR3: CASRVDNLQDIQYF; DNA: TGTGCCAGCAGGGTGGACAACCTCCAGGACATTCAGTACTTC
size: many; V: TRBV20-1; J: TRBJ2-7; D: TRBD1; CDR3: CSARDFGGQAYEQYF; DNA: TGCAGTGCTAGAGATTTTGGGGGACAGGCCTACGAGCAGTACTTC
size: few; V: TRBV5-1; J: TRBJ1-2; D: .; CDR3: CASSLEGGGGSYGYTF; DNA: TGCGCCAGCAGCTTGGAGGGCGGAGGGGGGAGTTATGGCTACACCTTC
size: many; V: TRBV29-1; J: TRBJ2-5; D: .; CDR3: CSVEAEGIGLETQYF; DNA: TGCAGCGTTGAAGCTGAGGGGATAGGTCTGGAGACCCAGTACTTC
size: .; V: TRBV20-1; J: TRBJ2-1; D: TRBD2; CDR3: CSADLFLAGGPNEQFF; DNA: TGCAGTGCTGACCTTTTTCTAGCGGGGGGGCCCAACGAGCAGTTCTTC
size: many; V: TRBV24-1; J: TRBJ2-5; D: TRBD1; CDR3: CATSPDRYQETQYF; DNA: TGTGCCACCTCTCCGGACAGGTACCAAGAGACCCAGTACTTC